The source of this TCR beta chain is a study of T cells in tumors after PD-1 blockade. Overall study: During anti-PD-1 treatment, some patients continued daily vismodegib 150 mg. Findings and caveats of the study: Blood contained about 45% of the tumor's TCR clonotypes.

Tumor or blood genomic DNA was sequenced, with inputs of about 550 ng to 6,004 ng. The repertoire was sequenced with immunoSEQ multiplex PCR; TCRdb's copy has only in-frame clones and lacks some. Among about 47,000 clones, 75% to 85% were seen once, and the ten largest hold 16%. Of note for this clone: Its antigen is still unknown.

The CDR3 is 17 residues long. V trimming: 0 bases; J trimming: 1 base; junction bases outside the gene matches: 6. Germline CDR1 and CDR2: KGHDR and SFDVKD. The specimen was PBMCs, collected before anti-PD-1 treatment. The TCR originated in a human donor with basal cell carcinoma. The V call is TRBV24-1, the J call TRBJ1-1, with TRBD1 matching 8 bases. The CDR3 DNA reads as TGTGCCACCAGTGATTTGTACCCCGGGACAGGGAACACTGAAGCTTTCTTT. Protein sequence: CATSDLYPGTGNTEAFF.